The 2 T cell receptor beta chains listed next were all sequenced from one sample in a study of cytomegalovirus exposure and HLA in healthy donors. It was with 60 Vbeta and 13 Jbeta primers that the PCR ran. Only in-frame clones appear in the TCRdb table, and some are missing; sequencing was by immunoSEQ multiplex PCR. The table includes about 130,000 clones, around 82% detected once. What was sequenced was PBMCs. Every receptor here comes from a man between 40 and 49 years old in good health and CMV-seronegative.

The chain uses TRBV2 and TRBJ2-7; a weak D match, TRBD1 (5 bases). Germline CDR1 SNHLY, CDR2 FYNNEI. The ends were cut back, 8 bases at V and 2 bases at J, with 10 bases in the middle. This CDR3 has 12 amino acids. CDR3 sequence (DNA): TGTGCCAGCGGTAGGACACCCTACGAGCAGTACTTC. Its protein is CASGRTPYEQYF.

V usage is TRBV5-5 and J usage is TRBJ1-6; a possible D gene is TRBD1 (6 bases). The CDR3 length is 14 residues. Germline CDR1 is SGHKS and CDR2 is YYEKEE (reference sequence). V dropped 0 bases and J dropped 7 bases, with 8 bases sitting between them. CDR3 protein: CASSLGQVNSPLHF. The CDR3 nucleotides read TGTGCCAGCAGCTTGGGACAGGTCAATTCACCCCTCCACTTT.